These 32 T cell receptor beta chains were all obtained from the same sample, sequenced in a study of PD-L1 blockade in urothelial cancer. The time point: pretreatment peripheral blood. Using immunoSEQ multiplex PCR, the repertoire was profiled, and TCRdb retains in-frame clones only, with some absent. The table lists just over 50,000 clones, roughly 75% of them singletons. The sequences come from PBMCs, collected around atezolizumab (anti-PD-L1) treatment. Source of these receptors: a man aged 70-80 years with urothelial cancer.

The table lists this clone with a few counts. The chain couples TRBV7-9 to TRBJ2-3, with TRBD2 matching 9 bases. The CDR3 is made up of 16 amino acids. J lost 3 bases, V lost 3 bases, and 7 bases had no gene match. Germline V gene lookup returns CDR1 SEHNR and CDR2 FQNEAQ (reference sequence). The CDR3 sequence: CASSLRRGGRTDTQYF. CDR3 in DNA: TGTGCCAGCAGCTTGAGGCGGGGGGGCCGTACAGATACGCAGTATTTT.

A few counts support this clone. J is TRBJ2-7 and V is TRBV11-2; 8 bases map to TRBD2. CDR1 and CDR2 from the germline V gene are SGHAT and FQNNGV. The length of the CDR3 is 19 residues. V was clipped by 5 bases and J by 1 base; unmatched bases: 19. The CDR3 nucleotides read TGTGCCAGCAGCATGAGGGGCCCAATGCGGGGGGCTGGGTCCTACGAGCAGTACTTC. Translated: CASSMRGPMRGAGSYEQYF.

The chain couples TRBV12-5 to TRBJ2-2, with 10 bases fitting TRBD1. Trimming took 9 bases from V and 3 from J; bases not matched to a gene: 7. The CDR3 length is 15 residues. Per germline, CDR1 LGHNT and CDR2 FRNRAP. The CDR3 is CASYPGTGDTGELFF. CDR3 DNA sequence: TGTGCTAGCTACCCCGGGACAGGGGACACCGGGGAGCTGTTTTTT.

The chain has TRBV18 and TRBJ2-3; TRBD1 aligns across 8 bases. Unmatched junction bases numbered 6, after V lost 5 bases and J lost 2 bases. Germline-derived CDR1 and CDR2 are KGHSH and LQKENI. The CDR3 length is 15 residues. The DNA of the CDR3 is TGTGCCAGCTCAGAGCAGGGGGCCGACACAGATACGCAGTATTTT. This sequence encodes CASSEQGADTDTQYF.

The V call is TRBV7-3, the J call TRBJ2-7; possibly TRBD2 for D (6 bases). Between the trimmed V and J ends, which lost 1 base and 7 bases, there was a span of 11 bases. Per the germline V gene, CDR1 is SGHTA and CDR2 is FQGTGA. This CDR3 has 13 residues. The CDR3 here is CASSLRVGGEQYF. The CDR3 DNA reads TGTGCCAGCAGCTTAAGGGTGGGGGGAGAGCAGTACTTC. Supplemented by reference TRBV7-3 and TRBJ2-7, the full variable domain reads GAGVSQTPSNKVTEKGKYVELRCDPISGHTALYWYRQSLGQGPEFLIYFQGTGAADDSGLPNDRFFAVRPEGSVSTLKIQRTERGDSAVYLCASSLRVGGEQYFGPGTRLTVT.

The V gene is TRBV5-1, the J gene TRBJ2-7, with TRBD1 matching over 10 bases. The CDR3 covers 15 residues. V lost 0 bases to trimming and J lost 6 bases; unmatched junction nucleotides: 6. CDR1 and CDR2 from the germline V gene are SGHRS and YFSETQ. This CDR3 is CASSLGGTGVIEQYF. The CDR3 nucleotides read TGCGCCAGCAGCTTGGGGGGGACAGGGGTGATCGAGCAGTACTTC.

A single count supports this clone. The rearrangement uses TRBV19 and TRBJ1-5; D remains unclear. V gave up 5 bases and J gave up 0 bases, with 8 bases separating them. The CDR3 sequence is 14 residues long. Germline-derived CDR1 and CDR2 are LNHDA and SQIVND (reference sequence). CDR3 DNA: TGTGCCAGTAGTCTCGTCCCTAGCAATCAGCCCCAGCATTTT. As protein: CASSLVPSNQPQHF.

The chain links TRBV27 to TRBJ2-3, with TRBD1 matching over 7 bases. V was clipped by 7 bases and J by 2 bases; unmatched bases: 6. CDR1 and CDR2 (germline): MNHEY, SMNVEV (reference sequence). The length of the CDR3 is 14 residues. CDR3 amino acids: CASTRDRYTDTQYF. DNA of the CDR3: TGTGCCAGCACGAGGGACAGATACACAGATACGCAGTATTTT.

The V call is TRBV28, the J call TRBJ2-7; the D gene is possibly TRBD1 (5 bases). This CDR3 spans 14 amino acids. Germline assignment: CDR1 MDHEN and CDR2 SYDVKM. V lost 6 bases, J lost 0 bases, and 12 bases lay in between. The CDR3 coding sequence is TGTGCCAGCAGCCCGACAGAGAGCTCCTACGAGCAGTACTTC. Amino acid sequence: CASSPTESSYEQYF.

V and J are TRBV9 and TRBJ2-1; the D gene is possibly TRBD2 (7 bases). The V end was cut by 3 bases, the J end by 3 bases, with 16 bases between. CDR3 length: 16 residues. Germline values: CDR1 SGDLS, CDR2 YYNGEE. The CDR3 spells CASSAGGRGNYNEQFF. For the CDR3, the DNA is TGTGCCAGCAGCGCGGGGGGCAGGGGAAACTACAATGAGCAGTTCTTC.

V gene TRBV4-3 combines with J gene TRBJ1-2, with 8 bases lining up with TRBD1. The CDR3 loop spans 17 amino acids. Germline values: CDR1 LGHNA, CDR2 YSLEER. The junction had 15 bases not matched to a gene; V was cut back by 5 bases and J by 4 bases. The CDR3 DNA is TGCGCCAGCAGCTATGAGAGGGGACAGGAGGGGACCTATGGCTACACCTTC. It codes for CASSYERGQEGTYGYTF.

This chain's CDR3 is CASRGPFGGSYEQYF. The CDR3 DNA is TGTGCCAGCCGGGGGCCTTTCGGGGGGTCCTACGAGCAGTACTTC. V usage is TRBV27 and J usage is TRBJ2-7; tentative D call: TRBD2 (7 bases). With 8 bases removed from V and 1 base from J, the gap between germline ends came to 18 bases. Germline loops: CDR1 MNHEY, CDR2 SMNVEV (reference sequence). The CDR3 loop spans 15 amino acids.

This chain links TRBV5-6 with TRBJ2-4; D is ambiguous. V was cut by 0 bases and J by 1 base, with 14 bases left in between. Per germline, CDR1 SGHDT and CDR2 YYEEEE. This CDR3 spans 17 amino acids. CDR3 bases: TGTGCCAGCAGCTTGGGTGGGCTCCCTGGGGCCAAAAACATTCAGTACTTC. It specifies CASSLGGLPGAKNIQYF.

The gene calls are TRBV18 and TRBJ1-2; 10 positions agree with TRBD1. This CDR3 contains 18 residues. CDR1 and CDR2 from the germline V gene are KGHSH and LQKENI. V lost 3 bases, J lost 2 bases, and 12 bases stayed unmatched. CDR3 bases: TGTGCCAGCTCACCGCGCCCTGGGACAGGGGAGATCAACTATGGCTACACCTTC. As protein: CASSPRPGTGEINYGYTF.

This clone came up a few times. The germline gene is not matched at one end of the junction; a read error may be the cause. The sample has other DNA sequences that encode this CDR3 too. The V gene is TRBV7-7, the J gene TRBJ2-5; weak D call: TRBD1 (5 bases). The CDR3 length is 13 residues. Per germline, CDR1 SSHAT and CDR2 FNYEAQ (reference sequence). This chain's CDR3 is CASSLDRQETQYF. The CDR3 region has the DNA TGTGCTAGCAGCTTAGACAGACAAGAGACCCAGTACTTC.

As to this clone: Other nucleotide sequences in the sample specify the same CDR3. The CDR3 DNA follows: TGTGCCAGCAGCCGAGGACAGGGAAGTCAGCCCCAGCATTTT. Its protein is CASSRGQGSQPQHF. The rearrangement links TRBV4-2 to TRBJ1-5; 8 bases are shared with TRBD1. Germline lookup yields CDR1 LGHNA and CDR2 YNFKEQ. The CDR3 runs 14 residues. V lost 4 bases to trimming and J lost 6 bases; unmatched junction nucleotides: 5.

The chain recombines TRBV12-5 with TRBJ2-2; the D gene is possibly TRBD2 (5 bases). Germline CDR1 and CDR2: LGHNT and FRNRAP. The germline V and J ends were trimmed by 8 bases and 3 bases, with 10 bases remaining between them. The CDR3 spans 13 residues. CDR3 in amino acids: CASSGLDTGELFF. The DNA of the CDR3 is TGTGCTAGTTCGGGGTTGGACACCGGGGAGCTGTTTTTT.

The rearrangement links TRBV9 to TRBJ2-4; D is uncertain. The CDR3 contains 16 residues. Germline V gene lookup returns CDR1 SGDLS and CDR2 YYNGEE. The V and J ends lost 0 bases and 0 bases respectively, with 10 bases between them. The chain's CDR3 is CASSVGGSLAKNIQYF. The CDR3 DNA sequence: TGTGCCAGCAGCGTAGGAGGCAGCCTAGCCAAAAACATTCAGTACTTC.

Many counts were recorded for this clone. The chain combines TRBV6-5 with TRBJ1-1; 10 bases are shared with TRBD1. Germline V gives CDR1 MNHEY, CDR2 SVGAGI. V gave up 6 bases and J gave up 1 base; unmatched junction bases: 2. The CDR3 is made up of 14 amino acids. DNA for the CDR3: TGTGCCAGCAGGGACAGGGGGACGAACACTGAAGCTTTCTTT. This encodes CASRDRGTNTEAFF.

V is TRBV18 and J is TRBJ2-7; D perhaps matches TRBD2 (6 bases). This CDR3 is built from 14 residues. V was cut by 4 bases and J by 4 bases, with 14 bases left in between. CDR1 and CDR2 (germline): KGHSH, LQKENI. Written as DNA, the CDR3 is TGTGCCAGCTCACGCGAAACGGGGGAATACGAGCAGTACTTC. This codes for CASSRETGEYEQYF.

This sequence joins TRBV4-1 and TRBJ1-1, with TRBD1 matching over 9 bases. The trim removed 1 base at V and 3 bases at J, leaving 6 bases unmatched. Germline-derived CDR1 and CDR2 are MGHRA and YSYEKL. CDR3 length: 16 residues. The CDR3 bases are TGCGCCAGCAGCCAAGGACCGGGACAGGGTTACACTGAAGCTTTCTTT. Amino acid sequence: CASSQGPGQGYTEAFF.

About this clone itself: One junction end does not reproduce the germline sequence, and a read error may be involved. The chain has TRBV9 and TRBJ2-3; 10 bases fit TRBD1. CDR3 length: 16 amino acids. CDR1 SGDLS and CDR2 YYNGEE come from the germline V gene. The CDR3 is CASNVGTGDTTDTQYF. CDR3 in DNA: TGTGCCAGCAACGTAGGGACAGGGGACACCACAGATACGCAGTATTTT.

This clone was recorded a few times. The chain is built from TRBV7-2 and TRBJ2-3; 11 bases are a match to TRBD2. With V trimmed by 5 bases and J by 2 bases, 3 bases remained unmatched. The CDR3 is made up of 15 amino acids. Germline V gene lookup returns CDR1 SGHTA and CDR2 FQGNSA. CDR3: CASSPSGGFTDTQYF. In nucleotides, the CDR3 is TGTGCCAGCAGCCCTAGCGGGGGGTTCACAGATACGCAGTATTTT.

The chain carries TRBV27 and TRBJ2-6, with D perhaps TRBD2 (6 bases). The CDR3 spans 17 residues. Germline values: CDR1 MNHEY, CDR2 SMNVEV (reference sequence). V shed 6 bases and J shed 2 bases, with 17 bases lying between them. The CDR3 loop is CASRQTGGYAGANVLTF. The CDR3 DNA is TGTGCCAGCAGACAAACTGGGGGGTATGCTGGGGCCAACGTCCTGACTTTC.

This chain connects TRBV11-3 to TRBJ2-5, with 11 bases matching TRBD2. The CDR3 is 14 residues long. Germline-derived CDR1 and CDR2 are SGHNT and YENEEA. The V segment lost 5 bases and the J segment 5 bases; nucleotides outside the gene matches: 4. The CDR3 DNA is TGTGCCAGCAGCCTACTAGCGGGAGAGGAGACCCAGTACTTC. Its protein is CASSLLAGEETQYF.

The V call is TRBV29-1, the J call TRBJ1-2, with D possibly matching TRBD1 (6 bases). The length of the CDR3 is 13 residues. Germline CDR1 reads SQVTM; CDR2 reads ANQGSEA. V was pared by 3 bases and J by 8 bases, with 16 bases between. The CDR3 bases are TGCAGCGTTGAGGGACACCATAAACACGGCTACACCTTC. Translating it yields CSVEGHHKHGYTF.

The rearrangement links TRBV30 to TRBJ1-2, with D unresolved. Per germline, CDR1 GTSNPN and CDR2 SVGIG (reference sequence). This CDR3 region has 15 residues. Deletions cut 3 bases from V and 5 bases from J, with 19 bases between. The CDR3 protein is CAWRGNRAGLYGYTF. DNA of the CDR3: TGTGCCTGGAGGGGGAACCGGGCCGGACTTTATGGCTACACCTTC.

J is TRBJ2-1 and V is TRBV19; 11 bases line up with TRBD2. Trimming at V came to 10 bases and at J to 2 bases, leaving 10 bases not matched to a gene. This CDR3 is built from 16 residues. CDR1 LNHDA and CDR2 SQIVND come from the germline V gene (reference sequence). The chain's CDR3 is CATRPTSGGTYNEQFF. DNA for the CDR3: TGTGCCACCCGCCCCACTAGCGGGGGCACCTACAATGAGCAGTTCTTC.

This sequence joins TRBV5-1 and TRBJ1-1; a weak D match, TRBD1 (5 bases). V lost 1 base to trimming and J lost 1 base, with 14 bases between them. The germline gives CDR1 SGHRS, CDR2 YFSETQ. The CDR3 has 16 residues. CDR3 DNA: TGCGCCAGCAGCTTGAGTGGGGGGTCTAAGAACACTGAAGCTTTCTTT. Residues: CASSLSGGSKNTEAFF.

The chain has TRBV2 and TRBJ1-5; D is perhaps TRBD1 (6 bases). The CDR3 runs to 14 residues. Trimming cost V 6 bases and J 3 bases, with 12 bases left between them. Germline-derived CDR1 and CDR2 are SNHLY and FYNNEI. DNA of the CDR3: TGTGCCAGCAGGAGGGGGGGTATCAATCAGCCCCAGCATTTT. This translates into CASRRGGINQPQHF.

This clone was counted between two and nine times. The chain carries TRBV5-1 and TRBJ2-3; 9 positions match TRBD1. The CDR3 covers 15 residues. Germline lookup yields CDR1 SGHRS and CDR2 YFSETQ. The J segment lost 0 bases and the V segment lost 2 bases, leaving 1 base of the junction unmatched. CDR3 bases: TGCGCCAGCAGCTTACAGGGGGCAAGCACAGATACGCAGTATTTT. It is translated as CASSLQGASTDTQYF.

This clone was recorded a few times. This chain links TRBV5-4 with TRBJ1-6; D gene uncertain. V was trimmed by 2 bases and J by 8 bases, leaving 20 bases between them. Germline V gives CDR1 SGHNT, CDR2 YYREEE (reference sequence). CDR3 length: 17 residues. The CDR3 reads CASSLSRRVGRDSPLHF. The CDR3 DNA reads TGTGCCAGCAGCTTATCCAGGAGGGTTGGGAGAGATTCACCCCTCCACTTT. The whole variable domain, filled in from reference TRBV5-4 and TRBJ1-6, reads ETGVTQSPTHLIKTRGQQVTLRCSSQSGHNTVSWYQQALGQGPQFIFQYYREEENGRGNFPPRFSGLQFPNYSSELNVNALELDDSALYLCASSLSRRVGRDSPLHFGNGTRLTVT.